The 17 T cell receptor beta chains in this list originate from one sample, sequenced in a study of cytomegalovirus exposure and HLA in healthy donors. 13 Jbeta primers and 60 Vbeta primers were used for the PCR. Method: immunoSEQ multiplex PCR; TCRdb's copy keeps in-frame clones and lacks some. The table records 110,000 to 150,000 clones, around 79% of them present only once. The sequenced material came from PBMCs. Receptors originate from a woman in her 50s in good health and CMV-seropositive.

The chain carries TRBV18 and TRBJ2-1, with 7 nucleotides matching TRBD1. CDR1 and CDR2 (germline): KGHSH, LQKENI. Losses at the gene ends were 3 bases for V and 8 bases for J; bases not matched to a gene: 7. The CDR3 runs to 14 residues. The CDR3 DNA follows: TGTGCCAGCTCACCGGAGACAGGGACGGATGAGCAGTTCTTC. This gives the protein CASSPETGTDEQFF.

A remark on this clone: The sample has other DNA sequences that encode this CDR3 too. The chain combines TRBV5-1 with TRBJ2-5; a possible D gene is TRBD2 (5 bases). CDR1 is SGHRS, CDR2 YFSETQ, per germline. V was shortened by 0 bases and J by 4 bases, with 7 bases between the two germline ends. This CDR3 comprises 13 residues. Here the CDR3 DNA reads TGCGCCAGCAGCTTGGGAGGAGGAGAGACCCAGTACTTC. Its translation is CASSLGGGETQYF.

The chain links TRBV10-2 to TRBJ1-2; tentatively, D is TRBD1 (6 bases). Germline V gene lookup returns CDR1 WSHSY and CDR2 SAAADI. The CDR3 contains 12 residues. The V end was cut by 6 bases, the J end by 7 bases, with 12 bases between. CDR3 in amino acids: CASSYRESGYTF. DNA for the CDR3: TGCGCCAGCAGCTACAGGGAATCTGGCTACACCTTC.

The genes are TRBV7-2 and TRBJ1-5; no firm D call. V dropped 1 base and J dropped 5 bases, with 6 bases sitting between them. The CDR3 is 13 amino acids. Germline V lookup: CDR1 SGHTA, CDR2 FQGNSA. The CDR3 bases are TGTGCCAGCAGCTTAGTCCGCGATCAGCCCCAGCATTTT. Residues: CASSLVRDQPQHF.

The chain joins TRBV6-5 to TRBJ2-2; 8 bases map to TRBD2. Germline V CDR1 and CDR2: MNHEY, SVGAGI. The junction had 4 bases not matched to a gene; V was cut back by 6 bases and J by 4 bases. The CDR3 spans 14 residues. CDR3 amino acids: CASRKAGATGELFF. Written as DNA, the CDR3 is TGTGCCAGCAGGAAAGCGGGGGCCACCGGGGAGCTGTTTTTT.

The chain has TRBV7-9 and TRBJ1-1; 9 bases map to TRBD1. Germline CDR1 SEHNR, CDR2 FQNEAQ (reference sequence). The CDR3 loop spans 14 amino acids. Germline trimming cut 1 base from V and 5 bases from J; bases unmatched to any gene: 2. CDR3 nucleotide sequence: TGTGCCAGCAGCTTAGGGGACAGGGAAACTGAAGCTTTCTTT. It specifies CASSLGDRETEAFF.

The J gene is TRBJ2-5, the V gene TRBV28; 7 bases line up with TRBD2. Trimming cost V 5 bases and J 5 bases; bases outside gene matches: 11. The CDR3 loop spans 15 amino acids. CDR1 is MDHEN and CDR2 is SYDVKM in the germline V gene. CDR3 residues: CASSRGRGEGETQYF. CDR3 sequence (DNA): TGTGCCAGCAGTCGAGGTAGAGGGGAGGGGGAGACCCAGTACTTC. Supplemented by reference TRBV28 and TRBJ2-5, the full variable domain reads DVKVTQSSRYLVKRTGEKVFLECVQDMDHENMFWYRQDPGLGLRLIYFSYDVKMKEKGDIPEGYSVSREKKERFSLILESASTNQTSMYLCASSRGRGEGETQYFGPGTRLLVL.

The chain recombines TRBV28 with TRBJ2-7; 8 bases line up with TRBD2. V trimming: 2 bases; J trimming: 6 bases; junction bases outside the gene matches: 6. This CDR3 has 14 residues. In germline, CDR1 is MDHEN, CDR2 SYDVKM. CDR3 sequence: CASSLVYGLAEQYF. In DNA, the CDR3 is TGTGCCAGCAGTTTAGTGTACGGACTAGCCGAGCAGTACTTC.

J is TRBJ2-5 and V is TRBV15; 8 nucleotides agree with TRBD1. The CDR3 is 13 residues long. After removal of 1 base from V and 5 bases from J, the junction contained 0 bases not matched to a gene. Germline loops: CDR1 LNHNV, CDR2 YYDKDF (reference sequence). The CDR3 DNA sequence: TGTGCCACCAGCAGAGGGACAGGGGAGACCCAGTACTTC. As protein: CATSRGTGETQYF.

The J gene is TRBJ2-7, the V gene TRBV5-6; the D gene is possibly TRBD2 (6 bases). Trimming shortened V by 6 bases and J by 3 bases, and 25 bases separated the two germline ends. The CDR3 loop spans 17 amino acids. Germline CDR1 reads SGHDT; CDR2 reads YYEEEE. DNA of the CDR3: TGTGCCAGCAACACCGCTTCAGGGCGGGGTGAACACTACGAGCAGTACTTC. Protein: CASNTASGRGEHYEQYF.

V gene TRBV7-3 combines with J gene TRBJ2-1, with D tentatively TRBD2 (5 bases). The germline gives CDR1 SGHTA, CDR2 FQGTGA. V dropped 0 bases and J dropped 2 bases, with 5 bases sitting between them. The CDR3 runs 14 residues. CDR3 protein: CASSLTGTYNEQFF. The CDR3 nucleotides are TGTGCCAGCAGCTTAACCGGGACCTACAATGAGCAGTTCTTC.

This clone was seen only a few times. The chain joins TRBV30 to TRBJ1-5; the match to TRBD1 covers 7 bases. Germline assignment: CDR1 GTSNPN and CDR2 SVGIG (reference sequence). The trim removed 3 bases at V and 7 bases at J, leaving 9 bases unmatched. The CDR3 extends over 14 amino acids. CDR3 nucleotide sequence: TGTGCCTGGAGAGATGGGACAGCGAGACAGCCCCAGCATTTT. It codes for CAWRDGTARQPQHF.

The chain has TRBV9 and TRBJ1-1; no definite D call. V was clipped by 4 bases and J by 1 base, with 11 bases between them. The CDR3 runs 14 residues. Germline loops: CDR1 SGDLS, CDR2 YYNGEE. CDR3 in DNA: TGTGCCAGCAGCCGGAGGCAGACGAACACTGAAGCTTTCTTT. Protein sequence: CASSRRQTNTEAFF.

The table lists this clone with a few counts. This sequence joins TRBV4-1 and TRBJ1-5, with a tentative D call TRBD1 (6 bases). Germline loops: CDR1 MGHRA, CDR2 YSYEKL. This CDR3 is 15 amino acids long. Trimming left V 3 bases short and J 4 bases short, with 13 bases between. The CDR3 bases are TGCGCCAGCAGCCACGAGCAGGGGTCAAATCAGCCCCAGCATTTT. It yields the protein CASSHEQGSNQPQHF.

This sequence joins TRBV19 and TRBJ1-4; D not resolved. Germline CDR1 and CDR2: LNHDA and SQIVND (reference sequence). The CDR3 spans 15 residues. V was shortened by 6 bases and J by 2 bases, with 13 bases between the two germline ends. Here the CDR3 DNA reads TGTGCCAGTAGAAACAACCCGAGGACTAATGAAAAACTGTTTTTT. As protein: CASRNNPRTNEKLFF.

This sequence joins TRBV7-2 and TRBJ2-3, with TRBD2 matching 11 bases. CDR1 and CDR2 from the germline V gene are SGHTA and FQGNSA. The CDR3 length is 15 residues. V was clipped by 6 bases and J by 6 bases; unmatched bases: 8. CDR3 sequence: CASSTSGGMSDTQYF. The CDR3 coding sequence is TGTGCCAGCAGTACTAGCGGGGGAATGTCGGATACGCAGTATTTT.

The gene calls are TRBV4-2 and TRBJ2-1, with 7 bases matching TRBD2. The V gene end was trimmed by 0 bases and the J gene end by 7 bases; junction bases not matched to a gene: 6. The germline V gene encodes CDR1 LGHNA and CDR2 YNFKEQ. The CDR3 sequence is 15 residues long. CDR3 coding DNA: TGTGCCAGCAGCCAAGACCCAGCGGGGAATAATGAGCAGTTCTTC. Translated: CASSQDPAGNNEQFF.